A selection of T cell receptor beta chains follows, all from one sample in a study of early T cells in non-severe SARS-CoV-2 infection. MiXCR, run by TCRdb on the 5' RACE reads, gives a single entry per CDR3 protein. Here the sample spans just over 95,000 distinct CDR3 sequences, more than 9.5% being singletons. The sample consisted of whole blood, taken at baseline. Receptors were obtained from an adult who was a healthcare worker with PCR-confirmed SARS-CoV-2 infection or an uninfected control (not recorded which). Both conserved end residues are part of each CDR3. Each record gives: J gene, V gene, CDR3 protein.

J gene: TRBJ1-1; V gene: TRBV5-1; CDR3 protein: CASSLGPSNTEAFF
J gene: TRBJ2-3; V gene: TRBV5-4; CDR3 protein: CASSSRDRGRPDTQYF
J gene: TRBJ2-3; V gene: TRBV18; CDR3 protein: CASSPFKTTDTQYF
J gene: TRBJ2-7; V gene: TRBV4-1; CDR3 protein: CASSPGTGVYEQYF
J gene: TRBJ1-1; V gene: TRBV29-1; CDR3 protein: CSVCSLNTEAFF
J gene: TRBJ2-5; V gene: TRBV19; CDR3 protein: CASSQVEETQYF
J gene: TRBJ2-1; V gene: TRBV7-3; CDR3 protein: CASSLQGGAYNEQFF
J gene: TRBJ2-5; V gene: TRBV2; CDR3 protein: CASREGKTQYF
J gene: TRBJ2-5; V gene: TRBV6-2/TRBV6-3; CDR3 protein: CASSSSDRGVSETQYF
J gene: TRBJ1-2; V gene: TRBV9; CDR3 protein: CASSGGQTYGYTF
J gene: TRBJ2-3; V gene: TRBV12-3/TRBV12-4; CDR3 protein: CASSKAGAGLDTQYF